The 20 T cell receptor beta chains below were found in one sample sequenced in a study of blood T cell repertoires in COVID-19. Some clones are missing from TCRdb's copy, which holds only in-frame ones; the method was immunoSEQ multiplex PCR. The sample gives 200,000 to 250,000 clones, roughly 86% of which show up once; approximately 3% is in the top ten. Sequencing input: peripheral blood. The receptors were sampled from a man aged 60 to 69 with acute or convalescent COVID-19.

Note on this clone: In the same sample, other DNA sequences code for this CDR3. V and J are TRBV14 and TRBJ2-7; 8 nucleotides match TRBD1. This CDR3 is 15 amino acids long. V was pared by 3 bases and J by 6 bases, with 10 bases of the junction left unmatched. CDR1 and CDR2 from the germline V gene are SGHDN and FVKESK. The CDR3 coding sequence is TGTGCCAGCAGCCAGAGCAGGGGGCCGCGGGGCGAGCAGTACTTC. It specifies CASSQSRGPRGEQYF.

V gene TRBV7-3 combines with J gene TRBJ1-6, with D possibly being TRBD1 (5 bases). Germline lookup yields CDR1 SGHTA and CDR2 FQGTGA. V was trimmed by 5 bases and J by 9 bases, leaving 23 bases between them. The CDR3 spans 17 residues. CDR3 in DNA: TGTGCCAGCAGCCAACGGGGGGGTCGAGCTTTCGGTTCACCCCTCCACTTT. Translation: CASSQRGGRAFGSPLHF. Based on the CDR3 plus reference TRBV7-3 and TRBJ1-6, the full variable domain is GAGVSQTPSNKVTEKGKYVELRCDPISGHTALYWYRQSLGQGPEFLIYFQGTGAADDSGLPNDRFFAVRPEGSVSTLKIQRTERGDSAVYLCASSQRGGRAFGSPLHFGNGTRLTVT.

The chain recombines TRBV11-2 with TRBJ2-3; weak D call: TRBD1 (5 bases). The length of the CDR3 is 16 residues. In germline, CDR1 is SGHAT, CDR2 FQNNGV. Trimming removed 2 bases from V and 5 bases from J, with 17 bases in between. The CDR3 loop reads CASSLMGQSGVDTQYF. DNA for the CDR3: TGTGCCAGCAGCTTAATGGGGCAGTCGGGTGTAGATACGCAGTATTTT.

The chain uses TRBV7-2 and TRBJ2-3, with 9 bases matching TRBD2. The CDR3 runs 15 residues. The V and J ends lost 5 bases and 3 bases, in that order; junction bases with no gene match: 6. CDR1 and CDR2 (germline): SGHTA, FQGNSA. The CDR3 DNA sequence: TGTGCCAGCAGCCTGACTAGCGGCCTAACAGATACGCAGTATTTT. It yields the protein CASSLTSGLTDTQYF.

The chain employs TRBV4-3 and TRBJ2-2; 7 nucleotides agree with TRBD1. V was pared by 0 bases and J by 5 bases, with 6 bases of the junction left unmatched. The CDR3 spans 16 residues. Germline-derived CDR1 and CDR2 are LGHNA and YSLEER. CDR3 coding DNA: TGCGCCAGCAGCCAAGATCTGAGGGGGCGGACCGGGGAGCTGTTTTTT. It specifies CASSQDLRGRTGELFF.

A single count supports this clone. The chain uses TRBV19 and TRBJ1-6; a possible D gene is TRBD1 (5 bases). The CDR3 contains 13 residues. Germline V CDR1 and CDR2: LNHDA, SQIVND (reference sequence). V was trimmed by 3 bases and J by 6 bases, leaving 6 bases between them. CDR3 protein: CASSIDSNSPLHF. The CDR3 nucleotides read TGTGCCAGTAGTATCGACAGTAATTCACCCCTCCACTTT. The full variable domain, with the rest looked up from reference TRBV19 and TRBJ1-6, is DGGITQSPKYLFRKEGQNVTLSCEQNLNHDAMYWYRQDPGQGLRLIYYSQIVNDFQKGDIAEGYSVSREKKESFPLTVTSAQKNPTAFYLCASSIDSNSPLHFGNGTRLTVT.

The genes are TRBV11-3 and TRBJ2-1, with D perhaps matching TRBD2 (5 bases). CDR1 SGHNT and CDR2 YENEEA come from the germline V gene. V was trimmed by 2 bases and J by 0 bases, leaving 11 bases between them. CDR3 length equals 16 residues. The CDR3 region is CASSLLHGSSYNEQFF. The CDR3 coding sequence is TGTGCCAGCAGCTTACTTCATGGGAGCTCCTACAATGAGCAGTTCTTC.

The chain uses TRBV21-1 and TRBJ2-1; the D call TRBD1 from the table was never checked on the DNA. TRBV21-1 counts as a pseudogene. There are 16 residues in the CDR3. CDR3 sequence: CASSRILRQGDNEQFF. The CDR3 bases are TGTGCCAGCAGCAGAATTCTTCGACAGGGGGATAATGAGCAGTTCTTC.

The V call is TRBV4-3, the J call TRBJ2-1, with D perhaps matching TRBD2 (7 bases). The V end lost 5 bases, the J end lost 3 bases, and 11 bases lay between the germline ends. The CDR3 is made up of 14 amino acids. CDR1 and CDR2 (germline): LGHNA, YSLEER. The CDR3 coding sequence is TGCGCCAGCAGCGAGGGGGGGGACTACAATGAGCAGTTCTTC. It is translated as CASSEGGDYNEQFF.

V and J are TRBV5-1 and TRBJ1-6; 7 nucleotides agree with TRBD1. Germline CDR1 is SGHRS and CDR2 is YFSETQ. With 0 bases clipped from V and 9 bases from J, the junction kept 9 bases outside the gene matches. This CDR3 spans 16 amino acids. This CDR3 is CASSLVTQGVGSPLHF. The CDR3, as DNA: TGCGCCAGCAGCTTGGTAACTCAGGGGGTGGGTTCACCCCTCCACTTT.

The count of this clone is one. This chain connects TRBV5-1 to TRBJ2-5; TRBD1 matches at 9 bases. The length of the CDR3 is 14 residues. J gave up 4 bases and V 4 bases, and 5 bases lay outside the gene matches. The germline CDR1 and CDR2 sequences are SGHRS and YFSETQ. CDR3 DNA sequence: TGCGCCAGCAGCACCGGGACAGGGAGAGAGACCCAGTACTTC. This translates into CASSTGTGRETQYF.

The chain is built from TRBV2 and TRBJ2-7, with 7 bases identical to TRBD1. Trimming cost V 6 bases and J 0 bases; bases outside gene matches: 14. The V gene's germline CDR1 is SNHLY and CDR2 FYNNEI. CDR3 length: 17 amino acids. The CDR3 DNA reads as TGTGCCAGCAGACCACCCCAGCCGGGACAGAGCTCCTACGAGCAGTACTTC. It encodes CASRPPQPGQSSYEQYF.

The chain uses TRBV12-5 and TRBJ2-1, with 9 nucleotides matching TRBD2. The trim removed 7 bases at V and 4 bases at J, leaving 11 bases unmatched. This CDR3 contains 16 residues. CDR1 is LGHNT, CDR2 FRNRAP, per germline. DNA of the CDR3: TGTGCTAGTGCCCGGAGCCGGGCGGGGGGGTACAATGAGCAGTTCTTC. Amino acids: CASARSRAGGYNEQFF. Combining the CDR3 with reference TRBV12-5 and TRBJ2-1 gives the whole variable domain DARVTQTPRHKVTEMGQEVTMRCQPILGHNTVFWYRQTMMQGLELLAYFRNRAPLDDSGMPKDRFSAEMPDATLATLKIQPSEPRDSAVYFCASARSRAGGYNEQFFGPGTRLTVL.

The V call is TRBV24-1, the J call TRBJ2-5; D not certain. Germline CDR1 is KGHDR and CDR2 is SFDVKD. Trimming shortened V by 4 bases and J by 4 bases, and 9 bases separated the two germline ends. This CDR3 comprises 13 residues. As DNA, the CDR3 is TGTGCCACCAGTGACCCAGGTCGAGAGACCCAGTACTTC. Amino acid sequence: CATSDPGRETQYF.

The chain couples TRBV29-1 to TRBJ2-5; 9 bases map to TRBD1. Germline-derived CDR1 and CDR2 are SQVTM and ANQGSEA. The length of the CDR3 is 14 residues. Trimming cost V 4 bases and J 5 bases; bases outside gene matches: 8. The CDR3 sequence is CSVVRGQGGETQYF. The DNA for the CDR3 is TGCAGCGTTGTAAGGGGACAGGGCGGGGAGACCCAGTACTTC.

The genes are TRBV18 and TRBJ1-3, with 9 bases that match TRBD1. Looked up from germline, CDR1 is KGHSH and CDR2 is LQKENI. This CDR3 contains 15 residues. The ends lost 5 bases at V and 4 bases at J; junction bases unmatched: 6. As DNA, the CDR3 is TGTGCCAGCTCAGTCACAGGGGGCGAAGGAAACACCATATATTTT. It yields the protein CASSVTGGEGNTIYF.

The gene calls are TRBV11-2 and TRBJ2-2; 7 bases align to TRBD1. The ends lost 5 bases at V and 7 bases at J; junction bases unmatched: 4. CDR1 and CDR2 (germline): SGHAT, FQNNGV. This CDR3 is built from 13 residues. The CDR3 loop reads CASSPRDSGELFF. The CDR3 DNA is TGTGCCAGCAGCCCAAGGGACAGCGGGGAGCTGTTTTTT.

V gene TRBV5-1 combines with J gene TRBJ1-1, with TRBD1 identical over 7 bases. Trimming at V came to 4 bases and at J to 2 bases, leaving 8 bases not matched to a gene. Germline lookup yields CDR1 SGHRS and CDR2 YFSETQ. This CDR3 region has 15 residues. As DNA, the CDR3 is TGCGCCAGCAGCGGGGGGACAGCTGCAAACACTGAAGCTTTCTTT. It encodes CASSGGTAANTEAFF.

V usage is TRBV6-1 and J usage is TRBJ2-7, with unresolved D. Germline V lookup: CDR1 MNHNS, CDR2 SASEGT. Trimming took off 3 bases at V and 6 bases at J, with 15 bases between the two ends. The CDR3 is 14 residues long. The CDR3 is CASSEVDGSGEQYF. The CDR3 bases are TGTGCCAGCAGTGAGGTCGACGGTTCAGGCGAGCAGTACTTC.

The gene calls are TRBV15 and TRBJ1-1, with TRBD1 identical over 7 bases. In germline, CDR1 is LNHNV, CDR2 YYDKDF (reference sequence). This CDR3 has 15 residues. With V trimmed by 0 bases and J by 5 bases, 6 bases remained unmatched. The CDR3: CATSRDPTGLTEAFF. CDR3 in DNA: TGTGCCACCAGCAGAGATCCGACAGGGTTGACTGAAGCTTTCTTT.